This is a list of T cell receptor beta chains from one sample in a study of cytomegalovirus exposure and HLA in healthy donors. TCRdb keeps only in-frame clones here, not all; method: immunoSEQ multiplex PCR. The profile shows about 160,000 clones, roughly 80% of them singletons. Sequenced sample: PBMCs. The receptors were sampled from a male donor in good health and CMV-seronegative. Both conserved end residues are part of each CDR3. The D gene is left open where the match is weak. Some rows mark clone size as missing; the rest say once, few, many or name a class of expanded clone.

DNA: TGTGCCAGCAGCCTTAAAACAGGAAATAGCAATCAGCCCCAGCATTTT
CDR3: CASSLKTGNSNQPQHF
size: .
J: TRBJ1-5
V: TRBV7-8
D: .

DNA: TGTGCCAGCAGCTCCCTGGCAGGGAGGAATCTATACGGCTACACCTTC
CDR3: CASSSLAGRNLYGYTF
size: .
J: TRBJ1-2
V: TRBV5-4
D: .

DNA: TGTGCCAGCAGTGACGGTCGGACAGGGGGGAAAGTAACCTTC
CDR3: CASSDGRTGGKVTF
size: once
J: TRBJ1-2
V: TRBV2
D: TRBD1

DNA: TGTGCCAGCAGTGCCACAGGGCTAGCTCAGGAGACCCAGTACTTC
CDR3: CASSATGLAQETQYF
size: once
J: TRBJ2-5
V: TRBV7-2
D: .

DNA: TGTGCCATCAGGTCGGGGGGCTCCACCGGGGAGCTGTTTTTT
CDR3: CAIRSGGSTGELFF
size: .
J: TRBJ2-2
V: TRBV10-3
D: .

DNA: TGTGCCACCAGCAGAGGCGCGACTAATGAAAAACTGTTTTTT
CDR3: CATSRGATNEKLFF
size: .
J: TRBJ1-4
V: TRBV15
D: .

DNA: TGTGCCAGCAGTCTTGTTAGCAATCAGCCCCAGCATTTT
CDR3: CASSLVSNQPQHF
size: once
J: TRBJ1-5
V: TRBV28
D: .

DNA: TGTGCCAGCAGGAATTCCTGGCGGGTAGCGGGTATGAACACCGGGGAGCTGTTTTTT
CDR3: CASRNSWRVAGMNTGELFF
size: .
J: TRBJ2-2
V: TRBV2
D: TRBD2

DNA: TGTGCCAGCAGTTACTTGAGTAATGAAAAACTGTTTTTT
CDR3: CASSYLSNEKLFF
size: few
J: TRBJ1-4
V: TRBV6-6
D: .

DNA: TGTGCCAGCAGTGACTCAGGGACTAGCGGGGCGGATACGCAGTATTTT
CDR3: CASSDSGTSGADTQYF
size: .
J: TRBJ2-3
V: TRBV6-4
D: TRBD2

DNA: TGTGCCAGCAGCGTAGAGGACAGGGAAAACACTGAAGCTTTCTTT
CDR3: CASSVEDRENTEAFF
size: .
J: TRBJ1-1
V: TRBV9
D: TRBD1

DNA: TGTGCCAGCAGTGAAGATTTTGAGGACACTGAAGCTTTCTTT
CDR3: CASSEDFEDTEAFF
size: .
J: TRBJ1-1
V: TRBV6-5
D: .

DNA: TGCAGCGTCGTCGGCGGGACAGGGGCCTACGAGCAGTACTTC
CDR3: CSVVGGTGAYEQYF
size: .
J: TRBJ2-7
V: TRBV29-1
D: TRBD1

DNA: TGTGCCAGCAGCCCGGCCCCAGGATCGGTAAACACCGGGGAGCTGTTTTTT
CDR3: CASSPAPGSVNTGELFF
size: few
J: TRBJ2-2
V: TRBV5-6
D: .

DNA: TGTGCCAGCAGTTCGACAGGGGCCGCTCAGCCCCAGCATTTT
CDR3: CASSSTGAAQPQHF
size: .
J: TRBJ1-5
V: TRBV28
D: TRBD1

DNA: TGTGCCTGGAAGTCGTTAACTAGCGTTGCCGGGGAGCTGTTTTTT
CDR3: CAWKSLTSVAGELFF
size: .
J: TRBJ2-2
V: TRBV30
D: TRBD2

DNA: TGTGCCAGCAGCCTGGCCAGGAGACAGGGTACGCAGTATTTT
CDR3: CASSLARRQGTQYF
size: .
J: TRBJ2-3
V: TRBV5-4
D: TRBD1

DNA: TGCGCCAGCAGCCAAGATTGGTTGGGGGGGACCGACATTCAGTACTTC
CDR3: CASSQDWLGGTDIQYF
size: few
J: TRBJ2-4
V: TRBV4-3
D: TRBD2

DNA: TGTGCCAGCAGCCCGCGGGACAGGGATTATGGCTACACCTTC
CDR3: CASSPRDRDYGYTF
size: .
J: TRBJ1-2
V: TRBV5-4
D: TRBD1

DNA: TGTGCCAGCAGCCCGTCCCCAGGGAGCAATCAGCCCCAGCATTTT
CDR3: CASSPSPGSNQPQHF
size: once
J: TRBJ1-5
V: TRBV28
D: .

DNA: TGTGCCTGGAGTGACCCCAGCGGCGAAAAACTGTTTTTT
CDR3: CAWSDPSGEKLFF
size: .
J: TRBJ1-4
V: TRBV30
D: .

DNA: TGTGCCAGCAGTGAAGCTTGGACAGGGGACGAAGAGACCCAGTACTTC
CDR3: CASSEAWTGDEETQYF
size: .
J: TRBJ2-5
V: TRBV6-1
D: TRBD1

DNA: TGTGCCAGCAGCTCGGGACTAGCGGTTAACACCGGGGAGCTGTTTTTT
CDR3: CASSSGLAVNTGELFF
size: once
J: TRBJ2-2
V: TRBV9
D: TRBD2

DNA: TGTGCCAGCAGCCCCCAGGAACTAGCGGGAGAGACCCAGTACTTC
CDR3: CASSPQELAGETQYF
size: few
J: TRBJ2-5
V: TRBV11-1
D: TRBD2

DNA: TGTGCCAGCAACCGGGGAGCGGATAGGGTGGGAGGCTACACCTTC
CDR3: CASNRGADRVGGYTF
size: .
J: TRBJ1-2
V: TRBV6-6
D: .